This T cell receptor (beta chain) was identified during a study of naive and memory T cell subsets. Study-level findings and limits: From naive to CM, EM and EMRA, diversity decreased and Gini increased. A few larger clonotypes appeared in naive repertoires, especially CD8, possibly memory cells re-expressing CD45RA.

This clonotype was detected only a few times. Its target is unknown. Both TRBC1 and TRBC2 were covered by a beta constant-region primer of two equimolar oligonucleotides. Four rounds of PCR amplified the ligated cDNA using nested alpha and beta constant-region primers plus SP2. TCRdb processed the UMI-ligation and nested PCR reads anew with MiXCR; each CDR3 protein has one entry. This sample has about 90,000 distinct CDR3 sequences, with about 11% found just once. The specimen sequenced was naive CD4+ T cells from blood. This clonotype was sampled from a human donor in good health.

CDR3: CASTRTLPYNEQFF. The CDR3 DNA reads TGTGCCAGTACCCGGACTCTGCCCTACAATGAGCAGTTCTTC. This sequence joins TRBV19 and TRBJ2-1; D is perhaps TRBD2 (5 bases). Trimming left V 7 bases short and J 2 bases short, with 12 bases between. Germline V gene data show CDR1 as LNHDA and CDR2 as SQIVND (reference sequence). The CDR3 runs 14 residues.